These T cell receptor beta chains were read from a single sample in a study of T cells after yellow fever vaccination. TCRdb re-analysed the 5' RACE reads in MiXCR, keeping a single row per CDR3 protein. The sample gives 450,000 to 550,000 distinct CDR3 sequences, 21% of which show up once; 15% to 20% is in the top ten. This specimen was PBMCs, taken less than 25 days after the first yellow fever vaccination. The receptors come from a man aged 18-30 years who received the YFV17D yellow fever vaccine. CDR3s include the opening cysteine and the closing phenylalanine or tryptophan. The D gene is left open where the match is weak. Where a row states a size, it is once, few, many or the class of an expanded clone; other rows omit it.

clone_size: NA
v_call: TRBV5-1
j_call: TRBJ2-6
d_call: NA
cdr3_aa: CASTRQGSGANVLTF
cdr3_nt: TGCGCCAGCACCCGACAAGGCTCTGGGGCCAACGTCCTGACTTTC

clone_size: NA
v_call: TRBV7-9
j_call: TRBJ1-1
d_call: NA
cdr3_aa: CASSPWNTEAFF
cdr3_nt: TGTGCCAGCAGCCCGTGGAACACTGAAGCTTTCTTT

clone_size: NA
v_call: TRBV21-1
j_call: TRBJ1-1
d_call: NA
cdr3_aa: CASYKLTSMNTEAFF
cdr3_nt: TGTGCCAGCTATAAACTAACCAGCATGAACACTGAAGCTTTCTTT

clone_size: many
v_call: TRBV5-1
j_call: TRBJ2-1
d_call: NA
cdr3_aa: CASSLGQSSYNEQFF
cdr3_nt: TGTGCCAGCAGCTTGGGGCAGAGCTCCTACAATGAGCAGTTCTTC

clone_size: few
v_call: TRBV12-3/TRBV12-4
j_call: TRBJ1-6
d_call: NA
cdr3_aa: CASSLRDNSPLHF
cdr3_nt: TGTGCCAGCAGTTTAAGGGATAATTCACCCCTCCACTTT

clone_size: NA
v_call: TRBV7-9
j_call: TRBJ2-1
d_call: NA
cdr3_aa: CASSLGSGSSYNEQFF
cdr3_nt: TGTGCCAGCAGCTTAGGATCCGGGAGCTCCTACAATGAGCAGTTCTTC

clone_size: few
v_call: TRBV5-1
j_call: TRBJ2-3
d_call: TRBD1
cdr3_aa: CASSLQYGTGADTQYF
cdr3_nt: TGCGCCAGCAGCTTGCAATATGGGACAGGGGCAGATACGCAGTATTTT

clone_size: NA
v_call: TRBV7-9
j_call: TRBJ2-1
d_call: NA
cdr3_aa: CASSGGGARHNEQFF
cdr3_nt: TGTGCCAGCAGCGGCGGAGGGGCTCGCCACAATGAGCAGTTCTTC

clone_size: NA
v_call: TRBV4-2
j_call: TRBJ2-5
d_call: NA
cdr3_aa: CASSQVPSGEETQYF
cdr3_nt: TGTGCCAGCAGCCAAGTACCCTCAGGAGAAGAGACCCAGTACTTC

clone_size: few
v_call: TRBV7-6
j_call: TRBJ1-2
d_call: TRBD1
cdr3_aa: CASSLQTGESNYGYTF
cdr3_nt: TGTGCCAGCAGCTTACAGACAGGGGAGTCCAACTATGGCTACACCTTC

clone_size: few
v_call: TRBV4-2
j_call: TRBJ1-2
d_call: NA
cdr3_aa: CASSQDSTLNYGYTF
cdr3_nt: TGTGCCAGCAGCCAAGATTCGACACTCAACTATGGCTACACCTTC

clone_size: few
v_call: TRBV6-5
j_call: TRBJ1-2
d_call: TRBD1
cdr3_aa: CASSLGQGTGYTF
cdr3_nt: TGTGCCAGCAGTTTAGGACAGGGGACTGGCTACACCTTC

clone_size: NA
v_call: TRBV7-2
j_call: TRBJ2-1
d_call: TRBD2
cdr3_aa: CASSLFRRGGSYNEQFF
cdr3_nt: TGTGCCAGCAGCTTGTTTCGGCGGGGGGGCTCCTACAATGAGCAGTTCTTC

clone_size: NA
v_call: TRBV19
j_call: TRBJ2-3
d_call: NA
cdr3_aa: CASSITGTTQYF
cdr3_nt: TGTGCCAGTAGTATCACAGGGACGACGCAGTATTTT

clone_size: few
v_call: TRBV4-1
j_call: TRBJ1-1
d_call: TRBD1
cdr3_aa: CASSQDRGLTEAFF
cdr3_nt: TGCGCCAGCAGCCAAGACAGGGGGCTGACTGAAGCTTTCTTT

clone_size: few
v_call: TRBV5-1
j_call: TRBJ1-3
d_call: NA
cdr3_aa: CASSLSGIPGNTIYF
cdr3_nt: TGCGCCAGCAGCTTGTCAGGGATCCCTGGAAACACCATATATTTT

clone_size: few
v_call: TRBV10-1
j_call: TRBJ1-2
d_call: NA
cdr3_aa: CASSGVLDPKGANYGYTF
cdr3_nt: TGCGCCAGCAGTGGGGTTTTGGACCCTAAAGGGGCTAACTATGGCTACACCTTC

clone_size: NA
v_call: TRBV5-1
j_call: TRBJ2-1
d_call: NA
cdr3_aa: CASSLDMSSYNEQFF
cdr3_nt: TGCGCCAGCAGCTTGGACATGAGCTCCTACAATGAGCAGTTCTTC

clone_size: NA
v_call: TRBV18
j_call: TRBJ2-2
d_call: NA
cdr3_aa: CASSPLVQNTGELFF
cdr3_nt: TGTGCCAGCTCACCACTGGTTCAGAACACCGGGGAGCTGTTTTTT

clone_size: NA
v_call: TRBV5-1
j_call: TRBJ1-2
d_call: NA
cdr3_aa: CASSLGRQADGYTF
cdr3_nt: TGCGCCAGCAGCTTGGGACGACAGGCGGATGGCTACACCTTC

clone_size: NA
v_call: TRBV13
j_call: TRBJ2-6
d_call: NA
cdr3_aa: CASSLAVSGANVLTF
cdr3_nt: TGTGCCAGCAGCTTAGCGGTCTCTGGGGCCAACGTCCTGACTTTC

clone_size: NA
v_call: TRBV15
j_call: TRBJ2-7
d_call: NA
cdr3_aa: CATSREAGAYEQYF
cdr3_nt: TGTGCCACCAGCAGAGAAGCCGGAGCCTACGAGCAGTACTTC